This T cell receptor (beta chain) appears in the sequencing data of a study of shared clonotypes between healthy human individuals. The CDR3 sequence is 16 residues long. Looked up from germline, CDR1 is SNHLY and CDR2 is FYNNEI. The V and J ends lost 1 base and 5 bases respectively, with 17 bases between them. CD45RO-negative CD8 cells positively selected for CCR7 made up the naive population, which excluded terminally differentiated effector memory CD45RA+ cells. Assay used: immunoSEQ multiplex PCR; TCRdb lists only in-frame clones, some missing. Of 550,000 to 600,000 clones in the sample, 95% to 98% were seen once.

This sequence joins TRBV2 and TRBJ1-1, with D hard to call. The clonotype was recovered from a man aged 25-45 years in good health. Sequencing input: naive CD8+ T cells sorted from blood. This chain's CDR3 is CASSEGYTARRTEAFF. The CDR3 nucleotides are TGTGCCAGCAGTGAAGGCTACACCGCGCGAAGGACTGAAGCTTTCTTT.